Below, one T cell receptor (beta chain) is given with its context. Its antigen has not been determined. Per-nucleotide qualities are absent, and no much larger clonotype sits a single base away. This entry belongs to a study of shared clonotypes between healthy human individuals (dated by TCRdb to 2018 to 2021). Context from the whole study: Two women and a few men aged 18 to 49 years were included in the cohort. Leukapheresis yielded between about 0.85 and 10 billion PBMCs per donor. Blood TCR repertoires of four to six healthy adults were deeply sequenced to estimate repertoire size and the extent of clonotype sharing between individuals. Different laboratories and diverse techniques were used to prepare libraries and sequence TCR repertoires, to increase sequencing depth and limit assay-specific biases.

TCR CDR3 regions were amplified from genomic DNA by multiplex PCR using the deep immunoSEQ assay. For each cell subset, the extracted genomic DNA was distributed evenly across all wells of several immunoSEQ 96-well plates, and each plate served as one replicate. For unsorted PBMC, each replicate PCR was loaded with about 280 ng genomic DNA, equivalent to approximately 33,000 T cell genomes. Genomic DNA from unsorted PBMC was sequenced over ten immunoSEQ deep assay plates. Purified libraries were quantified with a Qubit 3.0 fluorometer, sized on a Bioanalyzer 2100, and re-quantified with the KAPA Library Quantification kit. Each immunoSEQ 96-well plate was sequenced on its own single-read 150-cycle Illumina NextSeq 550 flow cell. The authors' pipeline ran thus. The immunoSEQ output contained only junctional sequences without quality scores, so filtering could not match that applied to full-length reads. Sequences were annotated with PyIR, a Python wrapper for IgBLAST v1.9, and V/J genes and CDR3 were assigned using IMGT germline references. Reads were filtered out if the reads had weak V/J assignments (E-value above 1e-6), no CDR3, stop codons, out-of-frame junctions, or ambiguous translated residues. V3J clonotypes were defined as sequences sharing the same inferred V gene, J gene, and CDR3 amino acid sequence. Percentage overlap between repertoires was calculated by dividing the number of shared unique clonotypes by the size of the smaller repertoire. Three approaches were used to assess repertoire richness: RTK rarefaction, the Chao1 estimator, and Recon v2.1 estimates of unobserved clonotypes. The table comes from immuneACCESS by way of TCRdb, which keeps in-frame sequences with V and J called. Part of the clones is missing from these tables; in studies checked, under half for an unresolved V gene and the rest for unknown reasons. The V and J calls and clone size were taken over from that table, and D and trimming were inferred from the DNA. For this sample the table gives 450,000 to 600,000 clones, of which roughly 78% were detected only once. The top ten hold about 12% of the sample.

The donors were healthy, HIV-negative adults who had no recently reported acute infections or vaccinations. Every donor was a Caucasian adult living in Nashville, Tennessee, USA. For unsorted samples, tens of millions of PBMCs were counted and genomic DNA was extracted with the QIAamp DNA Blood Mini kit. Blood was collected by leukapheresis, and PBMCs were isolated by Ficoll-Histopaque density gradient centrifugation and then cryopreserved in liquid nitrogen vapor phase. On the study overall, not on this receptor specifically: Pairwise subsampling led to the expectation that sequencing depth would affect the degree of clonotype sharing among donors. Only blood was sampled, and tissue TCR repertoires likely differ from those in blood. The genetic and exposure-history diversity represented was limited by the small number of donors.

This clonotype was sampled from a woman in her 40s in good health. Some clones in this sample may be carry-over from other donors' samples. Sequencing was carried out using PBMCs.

The sequenced DNA: TGCAGTGCTAGAGTTGGGAACATTCAGTACTTC. Translated, this is CSARVGNIQYF. The chain links TRBV20-1 with TRBJ2-4, with no D gene named confidently. From a lookup of the germline V gene (reference sequence), CDR1 and CDR2 are DFQATT and SNEGSKA. Measured from the cysteine to the phenylalanine, the CDR3 is 11 residues long. Just CDR3 DNA is preserved here, 33 bases in frame from base 1. V loses 1 base of germline sequence and J loses 7 bases, and the interval between the two ends is 5 bases.